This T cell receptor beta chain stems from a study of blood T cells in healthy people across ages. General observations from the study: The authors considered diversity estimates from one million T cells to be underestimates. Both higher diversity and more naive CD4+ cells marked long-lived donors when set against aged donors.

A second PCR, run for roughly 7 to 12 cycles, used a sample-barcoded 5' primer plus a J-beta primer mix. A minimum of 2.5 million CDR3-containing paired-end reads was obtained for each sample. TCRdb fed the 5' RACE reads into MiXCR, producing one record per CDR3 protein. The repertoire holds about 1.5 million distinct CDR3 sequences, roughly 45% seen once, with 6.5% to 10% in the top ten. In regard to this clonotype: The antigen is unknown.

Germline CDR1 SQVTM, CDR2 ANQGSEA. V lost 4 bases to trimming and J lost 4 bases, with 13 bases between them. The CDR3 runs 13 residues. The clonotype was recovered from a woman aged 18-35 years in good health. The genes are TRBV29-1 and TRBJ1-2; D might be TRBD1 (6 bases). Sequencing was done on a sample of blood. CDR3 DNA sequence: TGCAGCGTTGTAGGGGGAAACTCCTATGGCTACACCTTC. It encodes CSVVGGNSYGYTF.